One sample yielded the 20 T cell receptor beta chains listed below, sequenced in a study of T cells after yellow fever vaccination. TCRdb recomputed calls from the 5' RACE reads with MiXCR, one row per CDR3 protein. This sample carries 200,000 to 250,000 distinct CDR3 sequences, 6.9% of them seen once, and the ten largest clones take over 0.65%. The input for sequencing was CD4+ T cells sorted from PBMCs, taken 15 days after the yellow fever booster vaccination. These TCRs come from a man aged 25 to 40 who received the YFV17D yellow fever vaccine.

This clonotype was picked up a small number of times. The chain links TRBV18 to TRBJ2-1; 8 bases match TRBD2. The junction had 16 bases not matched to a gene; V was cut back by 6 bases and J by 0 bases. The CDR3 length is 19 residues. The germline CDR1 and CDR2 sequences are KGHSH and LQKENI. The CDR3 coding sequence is TGTGCCAGCTCCCCCTCCCGAACTAGCGGTATAAGCTCCTACAATGAGCAGTTCTTC. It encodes CASSPSRTSGISSYNEQFF.

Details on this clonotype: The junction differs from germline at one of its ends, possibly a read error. The DNA for the CDR3 is TGCGCCAGCACCTTGGGACTAGCGGGAGGCCGTAAGGACAATGAGCAGTTCTTC. It translates to CASTLGLAGGRKDNEQFF. The rearrangement joins TRBV5-1 to TRBJ2-1; 15 nucleotides agree with TRBD2. Germline V gives CDR1 SGHRS, CDR2 YFSETQ. This CDR3 spans 18 amino acids.

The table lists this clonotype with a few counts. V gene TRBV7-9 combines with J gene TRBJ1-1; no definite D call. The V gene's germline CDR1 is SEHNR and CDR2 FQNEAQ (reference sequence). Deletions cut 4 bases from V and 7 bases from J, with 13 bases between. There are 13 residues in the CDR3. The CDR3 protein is CASSSSRVGEAFF. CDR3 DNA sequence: TGTGCCAGCAGCTCCTCGCGAGTTGGTGAAGCTTTCTTT.

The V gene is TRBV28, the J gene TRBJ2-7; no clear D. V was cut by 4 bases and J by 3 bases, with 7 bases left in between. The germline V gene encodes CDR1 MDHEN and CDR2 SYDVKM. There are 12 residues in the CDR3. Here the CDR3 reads CASSYGYYEQYF. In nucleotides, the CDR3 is TGTGCCAGCAGTTACGGATACTACGAGCAGTACTTC.

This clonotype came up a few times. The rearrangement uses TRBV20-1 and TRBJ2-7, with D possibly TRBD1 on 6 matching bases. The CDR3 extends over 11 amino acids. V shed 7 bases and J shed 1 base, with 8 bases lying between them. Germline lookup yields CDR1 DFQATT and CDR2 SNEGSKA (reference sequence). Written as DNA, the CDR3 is TGCAGTGGTAGGGGGTCCTACGAGCAGTACTTC. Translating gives CSGRGSYEQYF.

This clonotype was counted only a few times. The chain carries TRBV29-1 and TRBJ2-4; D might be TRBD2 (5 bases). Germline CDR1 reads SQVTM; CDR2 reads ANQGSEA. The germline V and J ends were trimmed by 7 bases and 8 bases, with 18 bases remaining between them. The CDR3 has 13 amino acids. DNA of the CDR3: TGCAGCGCCGACCTTGGCCTCGGGGACATTCAGTACTTC. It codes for CSADLGLGDIQYF.

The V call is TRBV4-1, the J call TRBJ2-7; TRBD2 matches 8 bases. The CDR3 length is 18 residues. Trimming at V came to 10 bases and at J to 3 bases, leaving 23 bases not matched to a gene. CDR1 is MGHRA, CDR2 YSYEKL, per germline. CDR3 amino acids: CATLQRSGRVGVSYEQYF. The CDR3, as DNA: TGCGCCACCCTTCAGCGGAGCGGGAGAGTCGGGGTTAGCTACGAGCAGTACTTC.

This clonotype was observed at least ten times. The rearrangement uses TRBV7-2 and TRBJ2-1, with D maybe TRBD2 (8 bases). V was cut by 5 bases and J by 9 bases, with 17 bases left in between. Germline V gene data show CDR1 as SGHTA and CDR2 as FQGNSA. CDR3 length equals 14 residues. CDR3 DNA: TGTGCCAGCAGCCCACAGGGGAGCGGGGGTGAGCAGTTCTTC. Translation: CASSPQGSGGEQFF.

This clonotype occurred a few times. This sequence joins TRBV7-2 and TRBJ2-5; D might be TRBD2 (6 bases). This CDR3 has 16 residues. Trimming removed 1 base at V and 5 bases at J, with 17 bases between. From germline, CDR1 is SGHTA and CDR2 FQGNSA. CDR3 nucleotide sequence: TGTGCCAGCAGCTTAGTAGCCTCCGGGAGATCGGAGACCCAGTACTTC. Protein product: CASSLVASGRSETQYF.

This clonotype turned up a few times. CDR3 coding DNA: TGTGCCAGCAGCTTAGTGGAATCCACTGAAGCTTTCTTT. Amino acid sequence: CASSLVESTEAFF. This chain links TRBV7-9 with TRBJ1-1, with D uncertain. The CDR3 consists of 13 residues. In germline, CDR1 is SEHNR, CDR2 FQNEAQ (reference sequence). V lost 1 base and J 4 bases, leaving 7 bases between the germline ends.

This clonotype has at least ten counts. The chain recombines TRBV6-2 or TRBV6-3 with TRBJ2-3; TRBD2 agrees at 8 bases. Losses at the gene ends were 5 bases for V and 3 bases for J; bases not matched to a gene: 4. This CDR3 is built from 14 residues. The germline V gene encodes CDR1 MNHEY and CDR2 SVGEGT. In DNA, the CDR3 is TGTGCCAGCAGTCGACTAGCGTGGACAGATACGCAGTATTTT. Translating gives CASSRLAWTDTQYF.

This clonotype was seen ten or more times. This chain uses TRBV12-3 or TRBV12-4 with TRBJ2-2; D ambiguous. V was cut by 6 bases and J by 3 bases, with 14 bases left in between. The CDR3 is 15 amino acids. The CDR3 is CASSSLVGDTGELFF. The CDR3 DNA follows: TGTGCCAGCAGCTCCCTGGTCGGCGACACCGGGGAGCTGTTTTTT.

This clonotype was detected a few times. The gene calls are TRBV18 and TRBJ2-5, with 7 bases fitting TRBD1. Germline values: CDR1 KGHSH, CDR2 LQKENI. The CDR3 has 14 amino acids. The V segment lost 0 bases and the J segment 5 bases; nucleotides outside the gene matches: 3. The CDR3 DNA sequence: TGTGCCAGCTCACCACCGACAGGGTTGGAGACCCAGTACTTC. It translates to CASSPPTGLETQYF.

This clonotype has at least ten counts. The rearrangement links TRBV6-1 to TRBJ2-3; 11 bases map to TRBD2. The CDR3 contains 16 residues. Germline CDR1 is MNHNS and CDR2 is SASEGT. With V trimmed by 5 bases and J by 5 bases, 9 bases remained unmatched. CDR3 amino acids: CASSKGTSGGGDTQYF. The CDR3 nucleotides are TGTGCCAGCAGTAAAGGGACTAGCGGAGGGGGAGATACGCAGTATTTT.

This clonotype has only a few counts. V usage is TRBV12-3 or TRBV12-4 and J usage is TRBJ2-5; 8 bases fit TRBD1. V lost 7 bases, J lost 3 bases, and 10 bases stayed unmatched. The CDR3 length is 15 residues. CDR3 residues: CASTDSDRAKETQYF. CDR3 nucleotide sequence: TGTGCCAGCACCGATTCGGACAGGGCTAAAGAGACCCAGTACTTC.

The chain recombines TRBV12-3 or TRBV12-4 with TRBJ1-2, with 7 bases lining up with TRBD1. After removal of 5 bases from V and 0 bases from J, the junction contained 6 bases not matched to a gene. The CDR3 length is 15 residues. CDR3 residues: CASSPRDRANYGYTF. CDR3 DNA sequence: TGTGCCAGCAGTCCGAGGGACAGAGCTAACTATGGCTACACCTTC.

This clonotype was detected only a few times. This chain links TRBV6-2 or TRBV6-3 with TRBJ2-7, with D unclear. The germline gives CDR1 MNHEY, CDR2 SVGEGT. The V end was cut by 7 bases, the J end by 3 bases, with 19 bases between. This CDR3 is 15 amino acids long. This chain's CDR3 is CASTVLSEKGYEQYF. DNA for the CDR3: TGTGCCAGCACCGTATTAAGCGAGAAGGGCTACGAGCAGTACTTC.

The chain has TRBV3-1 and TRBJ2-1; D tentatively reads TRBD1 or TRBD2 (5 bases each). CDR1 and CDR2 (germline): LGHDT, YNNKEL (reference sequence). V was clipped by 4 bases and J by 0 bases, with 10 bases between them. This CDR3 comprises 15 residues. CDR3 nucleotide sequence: TGTGCCAGCAGCCCCGAGGGGAGCTCCTACAATGAGCAGTTCTTC. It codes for CASSPEGSSYNEQFF.

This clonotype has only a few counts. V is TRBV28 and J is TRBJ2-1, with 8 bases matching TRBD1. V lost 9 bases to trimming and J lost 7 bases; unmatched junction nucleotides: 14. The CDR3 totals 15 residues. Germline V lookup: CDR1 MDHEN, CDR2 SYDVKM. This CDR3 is CASSAPLRDRNEQFF. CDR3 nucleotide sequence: TGTGCCAGTAGTGCCCCCCTCCGGGACAGGAATGAGCAGTTCTTC.

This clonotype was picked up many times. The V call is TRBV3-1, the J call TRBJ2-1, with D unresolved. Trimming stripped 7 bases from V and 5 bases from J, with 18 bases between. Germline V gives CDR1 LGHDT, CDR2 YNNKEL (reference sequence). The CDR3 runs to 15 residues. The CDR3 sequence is CASTIRPSTNNEQFF. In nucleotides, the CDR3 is TGTGCCAGCACTATCCGCCCCTCTACGAACAATGAGCAGTTCTTC.